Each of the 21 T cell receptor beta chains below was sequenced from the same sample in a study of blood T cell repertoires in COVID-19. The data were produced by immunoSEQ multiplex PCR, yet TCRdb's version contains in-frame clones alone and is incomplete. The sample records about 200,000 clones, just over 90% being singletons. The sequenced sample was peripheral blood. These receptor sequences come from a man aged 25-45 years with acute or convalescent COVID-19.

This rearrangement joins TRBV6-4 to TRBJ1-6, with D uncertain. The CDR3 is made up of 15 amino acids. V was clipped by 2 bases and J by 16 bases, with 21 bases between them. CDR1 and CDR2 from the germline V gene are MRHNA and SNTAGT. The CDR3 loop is CASSDPSRIPGLLHF. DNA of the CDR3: TGTGCCAGCAGTGACCCATCCAGGATCCCAGGCTTACTCCACTTT.

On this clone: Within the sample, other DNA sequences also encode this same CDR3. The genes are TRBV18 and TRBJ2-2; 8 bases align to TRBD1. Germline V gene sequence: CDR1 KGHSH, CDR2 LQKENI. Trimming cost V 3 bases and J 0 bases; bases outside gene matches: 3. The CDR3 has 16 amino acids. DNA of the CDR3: TGTGCCAGCTCACCGCGGGGACAGGCGAACACCGGGGAGCTGTTTTTT. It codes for CASSPRGQANTGELFF.

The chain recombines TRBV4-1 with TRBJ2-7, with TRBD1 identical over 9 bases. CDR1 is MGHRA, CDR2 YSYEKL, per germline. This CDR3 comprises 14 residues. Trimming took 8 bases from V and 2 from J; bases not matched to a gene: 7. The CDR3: CASAPGTGPYEQYF. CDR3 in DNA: TGCGCCAGCGCACCCGGGACAGGGCCCTACGAGCAGTACTTC.

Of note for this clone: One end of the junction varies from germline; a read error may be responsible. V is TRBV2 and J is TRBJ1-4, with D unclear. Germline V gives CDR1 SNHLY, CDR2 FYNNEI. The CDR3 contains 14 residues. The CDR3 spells CAGRGRDFGEKLFF. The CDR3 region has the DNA TGTGCCGGCAGAGGCCGGGATTTCGGTGAAAAACTGTTTTTT.

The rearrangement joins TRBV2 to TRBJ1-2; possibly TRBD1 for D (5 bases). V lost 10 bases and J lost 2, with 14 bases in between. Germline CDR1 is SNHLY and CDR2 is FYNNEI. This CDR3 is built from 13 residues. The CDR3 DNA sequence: TGTGCCACGACAGACCTCCTCAACTATGGCTACACCTTC. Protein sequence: CATTDLLNYGYTF. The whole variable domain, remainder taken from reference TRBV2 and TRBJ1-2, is EPEVTQTPSHQVTQMGQEVILRCVPISNHLYFYWYRQILGQKVEFLVSFYNNEISEKSEIFDDQFSVERPDGSNFTLKIRSTKLEDSAMYFCATTDLLNYGYTFGSGTRLTVV.

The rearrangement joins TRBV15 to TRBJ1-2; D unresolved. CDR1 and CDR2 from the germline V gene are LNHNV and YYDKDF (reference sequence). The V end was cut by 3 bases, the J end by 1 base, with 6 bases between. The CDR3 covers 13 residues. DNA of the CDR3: TGTGCCACCAGCAGCCTCGGTAACTATGGCTACACCTTC. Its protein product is CATSSLGNYGYTF.

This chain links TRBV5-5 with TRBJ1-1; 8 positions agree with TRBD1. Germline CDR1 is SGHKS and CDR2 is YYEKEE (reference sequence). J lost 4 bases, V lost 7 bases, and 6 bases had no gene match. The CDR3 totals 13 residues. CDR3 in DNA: TGTGCCAGCTATGGACAGGGTGCCACTGAAGCTTTCTTT. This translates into CASYGQGATEAFF.

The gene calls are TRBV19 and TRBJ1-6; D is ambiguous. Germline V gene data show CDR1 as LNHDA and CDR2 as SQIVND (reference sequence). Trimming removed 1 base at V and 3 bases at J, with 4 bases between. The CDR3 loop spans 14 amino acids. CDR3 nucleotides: TGTGCCAGTAGTATAGCGGGCTATAATTCACCCCTCCACTTT. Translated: CASSIAGYNSPLHF.

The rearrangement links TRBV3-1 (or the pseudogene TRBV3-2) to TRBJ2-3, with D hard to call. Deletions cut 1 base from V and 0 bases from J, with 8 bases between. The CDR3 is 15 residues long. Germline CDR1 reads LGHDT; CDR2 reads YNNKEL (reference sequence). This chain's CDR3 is CASSQGRRSTDTQYF. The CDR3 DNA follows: TGTGCCAGCAGCCAAGGCCGGAGAAGCACAGATACGCAGTATTTT.

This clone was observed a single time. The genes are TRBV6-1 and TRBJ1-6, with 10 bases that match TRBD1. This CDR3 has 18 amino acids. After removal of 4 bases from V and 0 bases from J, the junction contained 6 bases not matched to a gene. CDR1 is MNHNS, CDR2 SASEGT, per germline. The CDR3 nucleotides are TGTGCCAGCAGTGTTGAGGGACAGGGGCGCTCCTATAATTCACCCCTCCACTTT. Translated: CASSVEGQGRSYNSPLHF.

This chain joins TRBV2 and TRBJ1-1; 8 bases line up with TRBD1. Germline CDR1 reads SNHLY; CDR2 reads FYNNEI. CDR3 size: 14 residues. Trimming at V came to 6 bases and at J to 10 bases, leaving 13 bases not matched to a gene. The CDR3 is CASRKGTGSLGAFF. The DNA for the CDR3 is TGTGCCAGCAGGAAAGGGACAGGCAGTCTGGGAGCTTTCTTT.

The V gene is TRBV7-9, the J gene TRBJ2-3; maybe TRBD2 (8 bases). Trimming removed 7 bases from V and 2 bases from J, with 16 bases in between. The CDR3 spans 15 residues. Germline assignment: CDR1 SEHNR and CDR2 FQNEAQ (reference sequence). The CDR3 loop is CASIAGQYYTDTQYF. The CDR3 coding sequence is TGTGCCAGCATAGCGGGACAGTACTACACAGATACGCAGTATTTT.

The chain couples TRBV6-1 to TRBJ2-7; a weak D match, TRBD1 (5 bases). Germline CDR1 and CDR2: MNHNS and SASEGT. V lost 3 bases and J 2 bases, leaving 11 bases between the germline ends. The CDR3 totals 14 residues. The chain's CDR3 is CASSDRVVTYEQYF. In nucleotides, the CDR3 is TGTGCCAGCAGTGACAGGGTTGTTACCTACGAGCAGTACTTC.

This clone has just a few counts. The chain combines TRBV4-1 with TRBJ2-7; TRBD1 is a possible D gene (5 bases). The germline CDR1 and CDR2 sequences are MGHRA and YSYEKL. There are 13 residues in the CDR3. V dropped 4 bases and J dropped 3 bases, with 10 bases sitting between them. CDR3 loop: CASSLQGGYEQYF. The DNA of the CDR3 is TGCGCCAGCAGCCTGCAGGGCGGCTACGAGCAGTACTTC.

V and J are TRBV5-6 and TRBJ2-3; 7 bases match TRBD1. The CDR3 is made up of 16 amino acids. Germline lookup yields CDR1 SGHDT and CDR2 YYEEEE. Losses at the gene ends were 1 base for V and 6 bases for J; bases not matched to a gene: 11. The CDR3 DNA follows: TGTGCCAGCAGCTTGAAGGGGGCAGGGGCCAGGGATACGCAGTATTTT. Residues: CASSLKGAGARDTQYF.

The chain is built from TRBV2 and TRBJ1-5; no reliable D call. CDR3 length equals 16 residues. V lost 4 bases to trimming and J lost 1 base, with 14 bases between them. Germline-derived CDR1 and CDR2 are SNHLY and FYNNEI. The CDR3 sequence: CASSVHTPFSNQPQHF. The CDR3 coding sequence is TGTGCCAGCAGTGTTCACACACCCTTCAGCAATCAGCCCCAGCATTTT.

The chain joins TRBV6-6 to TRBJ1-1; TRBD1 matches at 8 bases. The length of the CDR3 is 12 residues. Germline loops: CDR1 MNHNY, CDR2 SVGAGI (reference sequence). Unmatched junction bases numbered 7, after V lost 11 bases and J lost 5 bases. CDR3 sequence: CAAWTGSTEAFF. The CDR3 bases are TGTGCCGCCTGGACAGGGTCAACTGAAGCTTTCTTT.

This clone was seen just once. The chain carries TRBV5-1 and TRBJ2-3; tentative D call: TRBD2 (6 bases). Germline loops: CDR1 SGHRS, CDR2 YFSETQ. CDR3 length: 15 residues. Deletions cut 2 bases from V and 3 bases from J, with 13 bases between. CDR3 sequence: CASSLAGGETDTQYF. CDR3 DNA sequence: TGCGCCAGCAGCTTAGCGGGCGGGGAAACAGATACGCAGTATTTT.

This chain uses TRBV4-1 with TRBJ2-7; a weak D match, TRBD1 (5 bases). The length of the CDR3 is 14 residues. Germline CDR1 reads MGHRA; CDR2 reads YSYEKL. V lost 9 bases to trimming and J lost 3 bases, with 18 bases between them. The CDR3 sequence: CASPTPDTVYEQYF. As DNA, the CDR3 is TGCGCCAGTCCCACCCCGGACACAGTCTACGAGCAGTACTTC.

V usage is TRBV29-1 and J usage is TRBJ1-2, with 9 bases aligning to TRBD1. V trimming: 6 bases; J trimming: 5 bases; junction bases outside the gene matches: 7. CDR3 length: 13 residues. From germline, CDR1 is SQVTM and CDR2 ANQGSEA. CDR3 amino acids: CSVRQGGGYGYTF. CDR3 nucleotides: TGCAGCGTGCGACAGGGGGGGGGATATGGCTACACCTTC.

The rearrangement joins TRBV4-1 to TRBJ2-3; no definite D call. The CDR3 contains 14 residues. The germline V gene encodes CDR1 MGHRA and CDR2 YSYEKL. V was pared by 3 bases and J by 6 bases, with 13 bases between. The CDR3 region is CASSQVRGWDTQYF. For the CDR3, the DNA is TGCGCCAGCAGCCAGGTCCGCGGTTGGGATACGCAGTATTTT.